This TCR beta chain was recorded in a study of post-analysis software for immune sequencing data. Study-wide findings and caveats: The five TRBV segments detected at higher frequency in patients than in controls included TRBV5-6, TRBV5-1 and TRBV20-1.

This clonotype was picked up a small number of times. Its matching antigen is unknown. Trimming cost V 7 bases and J 1 base, with 10 bases left between them. The CDR3 length is 14 residues. The germline CDR1 and CDR2 sequences are SGHTA and FQGNSA. Prepared TCR beta cDNA libraries contained unique molecular identifiers. TCRdb processed the PCR reads anew with MiXCR; each CDR3 protein has one entry. The table includes over 150,000 distinct CDR3 sequences, over 25% detected once. The gene calls are TRBV7-2 and TRBJ1-4, with a possible D match to TRBD1 (5 bases). This receptor was taken from a girl aged 5-17 years with multiple sclerosis. The specimen was blood. The DNA of the CDR3 is TGTGCCAGCAAAGCAGGGTTAACTAATGAAAAACTGTTTTTT. Translating it yields CASKAGLTNEKLFF.